This record looks at one T cell receptor beta chain sequence and its context. TCRdb's copy holds only in-frame clones and misses some; the assay was immunoSEQ multiplex PCR. The sample gives 95,000 to 100,000 clones, approximately 80% of which show up once; roughly 22% is in the top ten. This sample was included in a study of blood T cell repertoires in COVID-19. For the study at large: Samples of COVID-19 (acute and convalescent) were obtained from the United States, Italy and Spain.

The V and J ends lost 10 bases and 4 bases, in that order; junction bases with no gene match: 6. The CDR3 covers 13 residues. In germline, CDR1 is SGHTA, CDR2 FQGNSA. Sequenced sample: peripheral blood. The chain employs TRBV7-2 and TRBJ2-7, with TRBD1 matching 11 bases. This clonotype was sampled from a human donor in a cohort sampled during active COVID-19. The CDR3 DNA reads as TGTGCCACCTCCGGACAGGGGGCTTACGAGCAGTACTTC. This translates into CATSGQGAYEQYF.